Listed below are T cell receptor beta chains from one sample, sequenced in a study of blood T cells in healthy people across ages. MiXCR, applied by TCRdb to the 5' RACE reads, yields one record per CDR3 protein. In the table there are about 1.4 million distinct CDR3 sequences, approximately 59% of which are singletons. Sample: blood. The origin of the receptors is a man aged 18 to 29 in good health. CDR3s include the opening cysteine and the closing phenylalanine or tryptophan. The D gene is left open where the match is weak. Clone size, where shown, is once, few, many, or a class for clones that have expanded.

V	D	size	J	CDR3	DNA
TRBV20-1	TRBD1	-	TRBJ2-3	CSASRRWDRGREGTQYF	TGCAGTGCTAGCCGGAGGTGGGACAGGGGGCGCGAGGGTACGCAGTATTTT
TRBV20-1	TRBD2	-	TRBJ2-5	CSALTSGEETQYF	TGCAGTGCTTTGACTAGCGGGGAAGAGACCCAGTACTTC
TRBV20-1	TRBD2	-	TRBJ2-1	CSAFGTSGRNEQFF	TGCAGTGCTTTCGGGACTAGCGGGAGAAATGAGCAGTTCTTC
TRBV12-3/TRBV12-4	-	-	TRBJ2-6	CASRHIGVSNSGANVLTF	TGTGCCAGCAGACATATAGGGGTTAGCAACTCTGGGGCCAACGTCCTGACTTTC
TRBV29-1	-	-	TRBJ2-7	CSVNTLYSNEQYF	TGCAGCGTAAATACCCTTTACTCGAACGAGCAGTACTTC
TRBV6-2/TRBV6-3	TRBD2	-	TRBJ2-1	CASSQHTGTRYYNEQFF	TGCGCCAGCAGTCAACATACCGGGACTAGATACTACAATGAGCAGTTCTTC
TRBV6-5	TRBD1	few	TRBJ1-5	CASSRDRAGQPQHF	TGTGCCAGCAGTCGGGACAGGGCGGGTCAGCCCCAGCATTTT
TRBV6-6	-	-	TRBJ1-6	CASSYDGSYNSPLHF	TGTGCCAGCAGTTACGACGGCTCCTATAATTCACCCCTCCACTTT
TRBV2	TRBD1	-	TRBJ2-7	CASIRDRGYEQYF	TGTGCCAGCATCCGGGACAGGGGTTACGAGCAGTACTTC
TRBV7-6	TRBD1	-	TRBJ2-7	CASSLETGGYYEQYF	TGTGCCAGCAGCTTAGAGACAGGGGGGTACTACGAGCAGTACTTC
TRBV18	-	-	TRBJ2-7	CASSDQDEQYF	TGTGCCAGCTCAGACCAAGACGAGCAGTACTTC
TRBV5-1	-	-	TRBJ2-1	CASSRIEDYEQFF	TGCGCCAGCAGTCGCATCGAGGACTATGAGCAGTTCTTC
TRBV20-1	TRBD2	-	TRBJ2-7	CSAIAGLAGYEQYF	TGCAGTGCAATTGCCGGGCTAGCGGGCTACGAGCAGTACTTC
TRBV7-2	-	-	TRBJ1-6	CVSSLVSSPLHF	TGTGTCAGCAGCTTAGTATCTTCACCCCTCCACTTT
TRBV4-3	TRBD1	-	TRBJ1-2	CASSQAGGAGYTF	TGCGCCAGCAGCCAAGCAGGGGGCGCCGGCTACACCTTC
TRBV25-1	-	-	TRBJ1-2	CASTSGIAHGYTF	TGTGCCAGCACCTCAGGGATAGCACATGGCTACACCTTC
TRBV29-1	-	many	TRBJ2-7	CSPRGYHYEQYF	TGCAGCCCAAGGGGGTACCACTACGAGCAGTACTTC
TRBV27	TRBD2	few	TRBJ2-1	CASSPPGGVSSYNEQFF	TGTGCCAGCAGTCCCCCCGGGGGGGTCAGCTCCTACAATGAGCAGTTCTTC
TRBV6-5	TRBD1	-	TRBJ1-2	CASSYSTGGGTGGYTF	TGTGCCAGCAGTTACTCGACCGGGGGAGGGACAGGTGGCTACACCTTC
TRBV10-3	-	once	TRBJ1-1	CAISESGPKAFF	TGTGCCATCAGTGAGTCTGGCCCCAAAGCTTTCTTT
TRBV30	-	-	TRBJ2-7	CAWSLGRNIYEQYF	TGTGCCTGGAGTTTGGGCCGAAACATCTACGAGCAGTACTTC
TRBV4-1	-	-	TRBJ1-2	CASSQDPPTNYGYTF	TGCGCCAGCAGCCAAGATCCCCCGACAAACTATGGCTACACCTTC
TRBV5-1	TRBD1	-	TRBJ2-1	CASSSDRDWSYNEQFF	TGCGCCAGCAGCAGTGACAGGGATTGGTCCTACAATGAGCAGTTCTTC
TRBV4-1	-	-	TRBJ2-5	CASSQVFSGETQYF	TGCGCCAGCAGCCAAGTTTTCAGTGGAGAGACCCAGTACTTC
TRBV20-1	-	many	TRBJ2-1	CSAYPRAVGINEQFF	TGCAGTGCTTACCCCCGGGCAGTCGGGATCAATGAGCAGTTCTTC
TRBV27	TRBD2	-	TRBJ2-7	CASVSSRGVYNEQYF	TGTGCCAGCGTTTCCTCGCGGGGGGTCTACAATGAGCAGTACTTC
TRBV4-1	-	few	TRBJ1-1	CASSRADTYTEAFF	TGCGCCAGCAGCCGAGCGGACACCTACACTGAAGCTTTCTTT
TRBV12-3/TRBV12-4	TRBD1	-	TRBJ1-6	CASSFTGEGSPPHF	TGTGCCAGCAGTTTTACAGGGGAAGGGTCACCCCCCCACTTT
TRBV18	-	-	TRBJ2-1	CASSPGGATFHHQFF	TGTGCCAGCTCACCAGGTGGGGCTACTTTTCACCACCAGTTCTTC
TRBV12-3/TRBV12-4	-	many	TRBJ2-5	CASTVGRQETQYF	TGTGCCAGCACTGTCGGGCGACAAGAGACCCAGTACTTC
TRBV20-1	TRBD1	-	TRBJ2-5	CGLTGETYERYF	TGCGGATTGACAGGGGAGACCTACGAGCGGTACTTC
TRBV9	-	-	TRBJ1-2	CASSESHRVPGYTF	TGTGCCAGCAGCGAGAGCCACAGGGTTCCTGGCTACACCTTC
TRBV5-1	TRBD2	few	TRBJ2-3	CASSLAGANTDTQYF	TGTGCCAGCAGCTTAGCGGGAGCCAATACAGATACGCAGTATTTT
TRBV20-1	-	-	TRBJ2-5	CSATGTKQGEEQYF	TGCAGTGCTACAGGAACGAAACAGGGTGAGGAGCAGTACTTC
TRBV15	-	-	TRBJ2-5	CATSREIRVQETQYF	TGTGCCACCAGCAGAGAGATTCGAGTTCAAGAGACCCAGTACTTC
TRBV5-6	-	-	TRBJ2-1	CASSSGNLYNEQFF	TGTGCCAGCAGCTCCGGCAATTTATACAATGAGCAGTTCTTC
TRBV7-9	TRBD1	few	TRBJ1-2	CASSLRDSIYGYTF	TGTGCCAGCAGCTTACGGGACAGCATCTATGGCTACACCTTC